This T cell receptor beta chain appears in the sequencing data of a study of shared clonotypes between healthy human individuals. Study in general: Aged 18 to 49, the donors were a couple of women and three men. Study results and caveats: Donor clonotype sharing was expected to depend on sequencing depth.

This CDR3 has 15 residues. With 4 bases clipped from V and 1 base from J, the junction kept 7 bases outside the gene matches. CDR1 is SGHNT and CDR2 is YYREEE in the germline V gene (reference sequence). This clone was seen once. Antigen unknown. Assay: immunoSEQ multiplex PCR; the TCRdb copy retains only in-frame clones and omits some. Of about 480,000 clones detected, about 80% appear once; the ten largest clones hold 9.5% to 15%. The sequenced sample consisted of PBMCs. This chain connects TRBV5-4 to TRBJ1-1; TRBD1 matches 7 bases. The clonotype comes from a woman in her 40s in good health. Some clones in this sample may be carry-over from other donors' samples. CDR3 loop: CASSGPGQRNTEAFF. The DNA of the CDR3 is TGTGCCAGCAGCGGCCCGGGACAGCGGAACACTGAAGCTTTCTTT.